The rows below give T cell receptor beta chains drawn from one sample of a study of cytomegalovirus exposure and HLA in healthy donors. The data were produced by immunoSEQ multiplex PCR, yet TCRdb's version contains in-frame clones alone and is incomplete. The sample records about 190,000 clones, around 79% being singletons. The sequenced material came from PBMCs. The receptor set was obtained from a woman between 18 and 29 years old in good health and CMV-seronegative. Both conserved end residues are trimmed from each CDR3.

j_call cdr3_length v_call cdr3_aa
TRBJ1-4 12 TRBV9 ASSVGDSNEKLF
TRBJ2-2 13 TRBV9 ASSVGGSEVGELF
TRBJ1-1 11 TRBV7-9 SSSLEVTTEAF
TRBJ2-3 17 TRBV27 ASSSDEPRLAGGSDTQY
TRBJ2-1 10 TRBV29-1 SVEEGQGEQF
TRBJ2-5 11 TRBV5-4 ASSFSLPGTQY
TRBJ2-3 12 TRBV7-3 ASSLTRFPDTQY
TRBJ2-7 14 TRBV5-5 ASSLEVGTGIYEQY
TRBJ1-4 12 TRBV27 ASSLGQGNEKLF
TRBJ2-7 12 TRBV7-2 ASSLAGLPYEQY
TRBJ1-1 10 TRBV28 ASSLLKLSAF